Sequencing of this T cell receptor (beta chain) was carried out in a study of shared clonotypes between healthy human individuals. Repertoires were generated with immunoSEQ multiplex PCR, while TCRdb's copy carries only in-frame clones and drops some. The sample shows under 850,000 clones, approximately 77% of them seen only once. CDR1 is MNHNS, CDR2 SASEGT, per germline. The ends were cut back, 4 bases at V and 3 bases at J, with 7 bases in the middle. The CDR3 has 12 amino acids. All participating donors were Caucasian adults from Nashville, Tennessee. The clonotype comes from a woman in her twenties or thirties in good health. The sample comprised memory CD4+ T cells sorted from blood. The subset: CD45RA-negative fraction. The chain joins TRBV6-1 to TRBJ2-7, with D possibly called TRBD1 or TRBD2 (5 bases each). In DNA, the CDR3 is TGTGCCAGCAGTGCGGGGCGCTACGAGCAGTACTTC. Translation gives CASSAGRYEQYF.